The entry below gives a single T cell receptor beta chain sequence along with its context. The table came from immunoSEQ multiplex PCR; TCRdb's copy has only in-frame clones and leaves some out. This sample yields around 190,000 clones, of which 86% are seen a single time; 20% to 25% belongs to the top ten. Clinical history reported by participants formed the basis on which cohorts were assigned. The CDR3 is made up of 13 amino acids. CDR1 and CDR2 from the germline V gene are SGHAT and FQDESV (reference sequence). With 4 bases removed from V and 3 bases from J, the gap between germline ends came to 10 bases. These data originate in a study of blood T cell repertoires in COVID-19. Study-wide background: The analysed material was cDNA or gDNA that came from T cells, B-cell-depleted T cells, or PBMCs.

Sequencing was carried out using PBMCs or T cells enriched from blood (not recorded which). This chain uses TRBV11-1 with TRBJ2-7; maybe TRBD1 (5 bases). The sequence was collected from a woman between 40 and 55 years old in a cohort exposed to, infected with or recovered from COVID-19 (not recorded which). The CDR3 loop is CASSSRGYYEQYF. The CDR3 nucleotides are TGTGCCAGCAGCTCTAGGGGCTACTACGAGCAGTACTTC. Drawing the rest from reference TRBV11-1 and TRBJ2-7, the complete variable domain is EAEVAQSPRYKITEKSQAVAFWCDPISGHATLYWYRQILGQGPELLVQFQDESVVDDSQLPKDRFSAERLKGVDSTLKIQPAELGDSAMYLCASSSRGYYEQYFGPGTRLTVT.